Below are 22 T cell receptor beta chains sequenced from a single sample in a study of shared clonotypes between healthy human individuals (dated by TCRdb to about 2020). Library preparation was by the immunoSEQ multiplex PCR assay. TCRdb's version of the immuneACCESS table is confined to in-frame rearrangements and falls short of the full clone set. An unresolved V gene accounts for under half of the shortfall where checked; the remainder is of unknown origin. Here the sample has 2 million to 3 million clones; 80% to 95% occur a single time. Around 0.37% of the sample belongs to the ten largest clones. The sequenced sample was naive CD4+ T cells from PBMCs. The label giving this sample's cell subset or site can be read as: CD45RA+ positively selected. Source of these receptors: a man younger than 30 in good health. Some clones in this sample may be carry-over from other donors' samples.

V gene TRBV7-9 combines with J gene TRBJ1-5, with D maybe TRBD1 (6 bases). The V end was cut by 11 bases, the J end by 4 bases, with 12 bases between. CDR3 length: 12 residues. Germline values: CDR1 SEHNR, CDR2 FQNEAQ (reference sequence). The CDR3 DNA sequence: TGTGCCGGCGGGAGGGGGAATCAGCCCCAGCATTTT. Its protein is CAGGRGNQPQHF. Together with reference TRBV7-9 and TRBJ1-5, the CDR3 gives the full variable domain: DTGVSQNPRHKITKRGQNVTFRCDPISEHNRLYWYRQTLGQGPEFLTYFQNEAQLEKSRLLSDRFSAERPKGSFSTLEIQRTEQGDSAMYLCAGGRGNQPQHFGDGTRLSIL.

For the CDR3, the DNA is TGTGCCAGCAGCTCCTCGGGAGGCCTGTTTTTT. This encodes CASSSSGGLFF. The chain couples TRBV6-6 to TRBJ1-4; D unclear. V was shortened by 6 bases and J by 14 bases, with 13 bases between the two germline ends. The CDR3 sequence is 11 residues long. CDR1 and CDR2 (germline): MNHNY, SVGAGI (reference sequence).

The chain employs TRBV9 and TRBJ1-1; D unresolved. CDR1 is SGDLS, CDR2 YYNGEE, per germline. This CDR3 is 17 amino acids long. V dropped 1 base and J dropped 1 base, with 17 bases sitting between them. The CDR3 bases are TGTGCCAGCAGCGTACTAGGAGGGCCCGTGACGAACACTGAAGCTTTCTTT. Protein product: CASSVLGGPVTNTEAFF.

The CDR3 nucleotides are TGTGCCAGCAGTTACTCGAGAGGGTTCTCTGGAAACACCATATATTTT. Its protein is CASSYSRGFSGNTIYF. The chain uses TRBV6-5 and TRBJ1-3; no definite D call. Germline CDR1 MNHEY, CDR2 SVGAGI. This CDR3 spans 16 amino acids. V lost 0 bases, J lost 0 bases, and 9 bases lay in between.

The chain joins TRBV5-4 to TRBJ2-7, with no clear D. The V and J ends lost 1 base and 7 bases respectively, with 9 bases between them. There are 12 residues in the CDR3. Germline loops: CDR1 SGHNT, CDR2 YYREEE (reference sequence). The CDR3, as DNA: TGTGCCAGCAGCTTGTTAAAGGGAGAGCAGTACTTC. Translation: CASSLLKGEQYF.

The chain carries TRBV4-2 and TRBJ1-5, with no clear D. The germline V gene has CDR1 LGHNA and CDR2 YNFKEQ. Trimming pared 0 bases from V and 7 bases from J, leaving 13 bases between. This CDR3 is built from 15 residues. The CDR3 loop reads CASSQDGRTPQPQHF. CDR3 nucleotide sequence: TGTGCCAGCAGCCAAGACGGACGGACCCCCCAGCCCCAGCATTTT.

The rearrangement links TRBV5-1 to TRBJ2-5; 8 bases are shared with TRBD2. CDR3 length: 15 residues. Per the germline V gene, CDR1 is SGHRS and CDR2 is YFSETQ. Unmatched junction bases numbered 8, after V lost 6 bases and J lost 1 base. The CDR3 DNA reads as TGCGCCAGCACCCGTACCGGGACTAGCCAAGAGACCCAGTACTTC. It translates to CASTRTGTSQETQYF.

The rearrangement joins TRBV28 to TRBJ2-1; 8 nucleotides match TRBD2. The germline V gene has CDR1 MDHEN and CDR2 SYDVKM. J gave up 3 bases and V 2 bases, and 6 bases lay outside the gene matches. The CDR3 totals 16 residues. As DNA, the CDR3 is TGTGCCAGCAGTTTAGATAGCGGGATGATCTACAATGAGCAGTTCTTC. Translated: CASSLDSGMIYNEQFF.

The J gene is TRBJ2-2, the V gene TRBV6-5, with a weak D call TRBD1 (5 bases). With 6 bases removed from V and 2 bases from J, the gap between germline ends came to 10 bases. This CDR3 spans 14 amino acids. Germline V gene data show CDR1 as MNHEY and CDR2 as SVGAGI. CDR3 amino acids: CASRRTRNTGELFF. The CDR3 DNA follows: TGTGCCAGCAGGCGGACAAGAAACACCGGGGAGCTGTTTTTT.

J is TRBJ2-1 and V is TRBV28; TRBD2 is a possible D gene (6 bases). Germline loops: CDR1 MDHEN, CDR2 SYDVKM. The CDR3 is made up of 14 amino acids. V was shortened by 5 bases and J by 3 bases, with 11 bases between the two germline ends. The CDR3: CASSRAGNYNEQFF. The CDR3 bases are TGTGCCAGCAGTAGGGCGGGAAACTACAATGAGCAGTTCTTC.

The chain is built from TRBV27 and TRBJ2-2; the D call may be TRBD1 or TRBD2 (5 bases each). The CDR3 spans 15 residues. Germline CDR1 reads MNHEY; CDR2 reads SMNVEV (reference sequence). V was trimmed by 3 bases and J by 1 base, leaving 9 bases between them. As DNA, the CDR3 is TGTGCCAGCAGTTTCCTGGGGGTGAACACCGGGGAGCTGTTTTTT. Amino acids: CASSFLGVNTGELFF.

The chain uses TRBV6-6 and TRBJ2-7; 8 nucleotides agree with TRBD2. Germline CDR1 reads MNHNY; CDR2 reads SVGAGI (reference sequence). CDR3 length: 15 amino acids. After removal of 0 bases from V and 4 bases from J, the junction contained 5 bases not matched to a gene. The CDR3 region has the DNA TGTGCCAGCAGTTACTCACCGGGAGGGCCATACGAGCAGTACTTC. This gives the protein CASSYSPGGPYEQYF.

The V gene is TRBV6-5, the J gene TRBJ1-1, with D unclear. V shed 8 bases and J shed 0 bases, with 16 bases lying between them. The CDR3 covers 15 residues. Germline V gives CDR1 MNHEY, CDR2 SVGAGI. The CDR3 loop reads CASGPGRHLNTEAFF. The CDR3 DNA reads TGTGCCAGCGGCCCAGGTCGGCACCTGAACACTGAAGCTTTCTTT.

The V gene is TRBV12-1, the J gene TRBJ2-7; the table calls TRBD1, which could not be checked here. TRBV12-1 is assigned pseudogene status. CDR3 length: 14 residues. CDR3 sequence (DNA): TGTGCCAGCGAGGCAGGACAGGGGTGCCACGAGCAGTACTTC. Translating it yields CASEAGQGCHEQYF.

V is TRBV5-1 and J is TRBJ2-7; TRBD2 matches 7 bases. The V segment lost 2 bases and the J segment 4 bases; nucleotides outside the gene matches: 9. The germline V gene encodes CDR1 SGHRS and CDR2 YFSETQ. The CDR3 sequence is 15 residues long. The CDR3 DNA reads as TGCGCCAGCAGCTTAGCGGGGTCACCCGGGTACGAGCAGTACTTC. Protein sequence: CASSLAGSPGYEQYF.

The rearrangement uses TRBV5-1 and TRBJ1-1; no definite D call. Trimming removed 0 bases from V and 5 bases from J, with 14 bases in between. Germline values: CDR1 SGHRS, CDR2 YFSETQ. This CDR3 has 15 amino acids. The CDR3 DNA reads as TGCGCCAGCAGCTTGGTTACCGGGGATAGGACTGAAGCTTTCTTT. The encoded protein is CASSLVTGDRTEAFF.

The gene calls are TRBV7-9 and TRBJ2-1; D unresolved. Germline V CDR1 and CDR2: SEHNR, FQNEAQ (reference sequence). This CDR3 is 12 amino acids long. Trimming shortened V by 0 bases and J by 9 bases, and 6 bases separated the two germline ends. The CDR3 sequence is CASSLATFEQFF. In nucleotides, the CDR3 is TGTGCCAGCAGCTTAGCGACTTTTGAGCAGTTCTTC.

This CDR3 is CARSPTPSGRALTEGEQFF. The CDR3 DNA is TGTGCCAGAAGCCCGACCCCCAGCGGGAGGGCCTTGACCGAGGGTGAGCAGTTCTTC. V and J are TRBV5-3 and TRBJ2-1; TRBD2 matches at 10 bases. TRBV5-3 is an ORF, with its function uncertain. V shed 4 bases and J 9 bases; nucleotides not matched to a gene: 22. The CDR3 extends over 19 amino acids.

V gene TRBV19 combines with J gene TRBJ2-7; TRBD2 matches 8 bases. There are 14 residues in the CDR3. V lost 4 bases to trimming and J lost 2 bases; unmatched junction nucleotides: 4. Germline loops: CDR1 LNHDA, CDR2 SQIVND (reference sequence). The CDR3 sequence: CASSNPAGAYEQYF. For the CDR3, the DNA is TGTGCCAGTAGTAACCCAGCGGGAGCCTACGAGCAGTACTTC.

This clone was found once. The J gene is TRBJ2-2, the V gene TRBV19; no clear D gene. The CDR3 runs 12 residues. CDR1 and CDR2 (germline): LNHDA, SQIVND (reference sequence). Between the trimmed V and J ends, which lost 3 bases and 6 bases, there was a span of 5 bases. The CDR3 loop is CASSILAGELFF. The CDR3 nucleotides read TGTGCCAGTAGTATCCTCGCCGGGGAGCTGTTTTTT.

V usage is TRBV9 and J usage is TRBJ2-1, with no clear D. V gave up 0 bases and J gave up 6 bases, with 16 bases separating them. The CDR3 totals 16 residues. Germline V gene lookup returns CDR1 SGDLS and CDR2 YYNGEE. The CDR3 nucleotides read TGTGCCAGCAGCGTAGTTCTGGTCCCTGGGATCAATGAGCAGTTCTTC. Its translation: CASSVVLVPGINEQFF.

V gene TRBV27 combines with J gene TRBJ2-3; no clear D gene. V shed 5 bases and J shed 5 bases, with 8 bases lying between them. CDR1 is MNHEY, CDR2 SMNVEV, per germline (reference sequence). This CDR3 contains 12 residues. The CDR3 loop reads CASSQRLDTQYF. DNA of the CDR3: TGTGCCAGCAGTCAACGACTAGATACGCAGTATTTT.